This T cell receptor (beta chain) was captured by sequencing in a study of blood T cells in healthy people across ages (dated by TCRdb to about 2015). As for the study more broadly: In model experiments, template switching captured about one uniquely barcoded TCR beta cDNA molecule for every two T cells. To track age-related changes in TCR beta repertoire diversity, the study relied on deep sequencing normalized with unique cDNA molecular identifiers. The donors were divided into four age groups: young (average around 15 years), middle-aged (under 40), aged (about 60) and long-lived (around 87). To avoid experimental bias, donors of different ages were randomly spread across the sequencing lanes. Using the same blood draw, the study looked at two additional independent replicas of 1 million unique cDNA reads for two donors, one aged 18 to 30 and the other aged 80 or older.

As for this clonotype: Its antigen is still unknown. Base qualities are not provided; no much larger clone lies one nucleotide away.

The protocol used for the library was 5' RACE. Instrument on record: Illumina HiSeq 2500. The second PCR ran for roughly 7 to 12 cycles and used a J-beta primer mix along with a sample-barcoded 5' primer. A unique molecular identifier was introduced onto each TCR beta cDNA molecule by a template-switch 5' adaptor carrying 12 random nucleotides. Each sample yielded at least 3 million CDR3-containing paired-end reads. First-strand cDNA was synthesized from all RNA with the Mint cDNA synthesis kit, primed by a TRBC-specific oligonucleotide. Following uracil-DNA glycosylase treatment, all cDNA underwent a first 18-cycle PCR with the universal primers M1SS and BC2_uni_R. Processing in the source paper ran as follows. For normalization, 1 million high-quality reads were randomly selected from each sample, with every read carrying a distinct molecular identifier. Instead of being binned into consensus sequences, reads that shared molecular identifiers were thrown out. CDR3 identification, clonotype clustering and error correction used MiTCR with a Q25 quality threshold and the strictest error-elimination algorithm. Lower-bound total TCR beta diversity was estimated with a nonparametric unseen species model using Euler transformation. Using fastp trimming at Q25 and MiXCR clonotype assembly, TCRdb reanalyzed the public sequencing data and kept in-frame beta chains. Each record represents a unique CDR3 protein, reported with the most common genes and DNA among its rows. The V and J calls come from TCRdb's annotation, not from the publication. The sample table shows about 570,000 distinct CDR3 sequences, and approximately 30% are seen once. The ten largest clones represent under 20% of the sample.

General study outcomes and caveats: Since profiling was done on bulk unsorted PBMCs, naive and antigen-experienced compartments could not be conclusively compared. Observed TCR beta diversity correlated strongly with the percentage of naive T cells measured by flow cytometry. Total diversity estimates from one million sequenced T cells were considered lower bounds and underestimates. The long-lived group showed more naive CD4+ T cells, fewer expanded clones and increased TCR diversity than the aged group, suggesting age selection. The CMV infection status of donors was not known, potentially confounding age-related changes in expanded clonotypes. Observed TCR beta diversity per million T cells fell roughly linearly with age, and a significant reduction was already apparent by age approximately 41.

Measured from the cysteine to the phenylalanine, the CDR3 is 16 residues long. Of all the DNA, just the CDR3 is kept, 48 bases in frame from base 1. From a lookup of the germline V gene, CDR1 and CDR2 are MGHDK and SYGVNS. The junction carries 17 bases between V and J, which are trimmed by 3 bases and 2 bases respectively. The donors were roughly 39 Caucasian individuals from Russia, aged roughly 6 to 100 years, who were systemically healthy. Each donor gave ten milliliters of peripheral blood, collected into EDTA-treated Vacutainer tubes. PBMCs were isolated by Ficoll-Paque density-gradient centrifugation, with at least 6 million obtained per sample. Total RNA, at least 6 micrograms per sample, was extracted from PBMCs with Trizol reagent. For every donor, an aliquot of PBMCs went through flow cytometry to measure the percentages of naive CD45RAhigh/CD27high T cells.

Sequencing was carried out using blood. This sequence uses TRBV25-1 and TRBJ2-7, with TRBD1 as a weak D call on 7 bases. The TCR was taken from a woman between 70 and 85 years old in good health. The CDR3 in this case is CASSEFSRGAPYEQYF. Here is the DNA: TGTGCCAGCAGTGAGTTTAGCAGGGGGGCCCCCTACGAGCAGTACTTC.